This TCR beta chain was recovered during a study of neurological immune-mediated disorders. This clonotype occurred many times. The time point is: longitudinal time-point 3. Healthy control participants comprised blood bank volunteers in Maryland, USA. The unsorted libraries had their origin in 2 million PBMCs stored at -80 C. Sequencing runs each generated in excess of 180 million TCR-beta sequences derived from 15-18 subjects. Each CDR3 protein is one row after TCRdb ran MiXCR on the 5' RACE reads. The data contain about 45,000 distinct CDR3 sequences, approximately 13% of them singletons. This CDR3 has 14 residues. Germline V lookup: CDR1 DFQATT, CDR2 SNEGSKA (reference sequence). V dropped 3 bases and J dropped 2 bases, with 13 bases sitting between them.

This TCR was recovered from a man aged 25-40 years in good health. V usage is TRBV20-1 and J usage is TRBJ2-5; D unclear. Material for sequencing was PBMCs. CDR3 region: CSARSESKQETQYF. Written as DNA, the CDR3 is TGCAGTGCTAGGTCCGAGTCGAAGCAAGAGACCCAGTACTTC.